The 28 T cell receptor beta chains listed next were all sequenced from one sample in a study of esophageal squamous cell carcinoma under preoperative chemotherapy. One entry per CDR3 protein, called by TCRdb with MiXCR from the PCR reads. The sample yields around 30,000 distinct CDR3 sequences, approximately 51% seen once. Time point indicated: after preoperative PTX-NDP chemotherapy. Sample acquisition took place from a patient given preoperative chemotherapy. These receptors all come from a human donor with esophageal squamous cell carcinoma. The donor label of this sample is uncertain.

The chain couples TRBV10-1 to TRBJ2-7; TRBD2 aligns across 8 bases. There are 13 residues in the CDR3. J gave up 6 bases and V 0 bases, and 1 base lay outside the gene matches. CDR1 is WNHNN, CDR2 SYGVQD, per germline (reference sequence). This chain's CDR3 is CASSESSGSEQYF. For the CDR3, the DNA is TGCGCCAGCAGTGAGTCAAGCGGGAGCGAGCAGTACTTC.

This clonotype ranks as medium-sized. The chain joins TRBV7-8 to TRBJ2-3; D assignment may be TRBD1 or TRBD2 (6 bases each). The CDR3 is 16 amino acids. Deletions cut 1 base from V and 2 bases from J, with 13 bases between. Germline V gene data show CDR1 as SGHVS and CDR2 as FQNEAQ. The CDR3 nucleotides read TGTGCCAGCAGCTTAGGAAGGGGGGTAGCCACAGATACGCAGTATTTT. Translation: CASSLGRGVATDTQYF. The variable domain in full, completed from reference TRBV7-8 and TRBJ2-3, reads GAGVSQSPRYKVAKRGQDVALRCDPISGHVSLFWYQQALGQGPEFLTYFQNEAQLDKSGLPSDRFFAERPEGSVSTLKIQRTQQEDSAVYLCASSLGRGVATDTQYFGPGTRLTVL.

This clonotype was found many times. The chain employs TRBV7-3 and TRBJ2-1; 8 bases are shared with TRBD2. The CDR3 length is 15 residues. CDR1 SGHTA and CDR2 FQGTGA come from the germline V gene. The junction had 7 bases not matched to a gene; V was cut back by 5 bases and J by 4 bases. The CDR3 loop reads CASSRTSGGYNEQFF. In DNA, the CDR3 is TGTGCCAGCAGCCGCACTAGCGGAGGTTACAATGAGCAGTTCTTC.

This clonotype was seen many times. CDR3 sequence: CASSYYGVSSYNEQFF. Here the CDR3 DNA reads TGTGCCAGCAGTTACTATGGGGTCAGCTCCTACAATGAGCAGTTCTTC. This chain joins TRBV6-6 and TRBJ2-1; D gene uncertain. Germline V gene data show CDR1 as MNHNY and CDR2 as SVGAGI (reference sequence). The CDR3 extends over 16 amino acids. V lost 1 base, J lost 0 bases, and 10 bases lay in between.

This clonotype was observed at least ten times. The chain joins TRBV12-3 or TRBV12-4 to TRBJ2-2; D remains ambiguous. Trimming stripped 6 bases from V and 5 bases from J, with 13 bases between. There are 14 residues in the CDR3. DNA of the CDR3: TGTGCCAGCAGCAATACGGTGCTTACCGGGGAGCTGTTTTTT. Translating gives CASSNTVLTGELFF.

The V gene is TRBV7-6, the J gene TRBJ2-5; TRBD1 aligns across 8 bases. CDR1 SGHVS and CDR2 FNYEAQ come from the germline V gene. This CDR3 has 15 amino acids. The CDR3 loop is CGRGLGCRHQNTQYF. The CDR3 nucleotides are TGTGGCAGGGGGCTCGGGTGCCGGCACCAAAACACCCAGTACTTC.

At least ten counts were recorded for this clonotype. The CDR3 DNA sequence: TGTGCCAGCAGCTTATATTGGGGCTTAGAGACCCAGTACTTC. It yields the protein CASSLYWGLETQYF. The chain couples TRBV7-2 to TRBJ2-5; a weak D match, TRBD1 (5 bases). CDR1 is SGHTA and CDR2 is FQGNSA in the germline V gene. Between the trimmed V and J ends, which lost 2 bases and 4 bases, there was a span of 11 bases. The CDR3 has 14 amino acids.

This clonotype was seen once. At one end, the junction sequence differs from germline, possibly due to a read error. CDR3: CGRSSGRGAKNTQYF. The CDR3, as DNA: TGTGGCCGCAGCTCGGGGCGGGGAGCCAAAAACACGCAGTATTTC. V and J are TRBV7-8 and TRBJ2-4, with D perhaps TRBD2 (6 bases). Per germline, CDR1 SGHVS and CDR2 FQNEAQ. CDR3 length equals 15 residues.

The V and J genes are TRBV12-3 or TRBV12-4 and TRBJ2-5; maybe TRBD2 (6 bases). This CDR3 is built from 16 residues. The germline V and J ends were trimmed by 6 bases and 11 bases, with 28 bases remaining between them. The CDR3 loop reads CASRSTGGRDQDTQYF. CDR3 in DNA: TGTGCCAGCAGGAGCACTGGCGGGCGGGACCAAGATACGCAGTACTTC.

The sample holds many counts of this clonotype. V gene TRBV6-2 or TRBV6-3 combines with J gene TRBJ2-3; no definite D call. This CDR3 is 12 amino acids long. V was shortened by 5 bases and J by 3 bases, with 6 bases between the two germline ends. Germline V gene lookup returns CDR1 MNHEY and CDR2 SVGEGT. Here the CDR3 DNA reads TGTGCCAGCAGTGCGAGTACAGATACGCAGTATTTT. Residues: CASSASTDTQYF.

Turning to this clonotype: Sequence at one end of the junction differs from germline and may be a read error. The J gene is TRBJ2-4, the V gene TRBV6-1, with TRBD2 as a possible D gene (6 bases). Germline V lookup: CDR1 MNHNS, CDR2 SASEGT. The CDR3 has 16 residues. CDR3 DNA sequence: TGTGCCAGCAGCGGCTCGGGGCGGGGAGGCAAAAACATTCAGTATTTC. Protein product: CASSGSGRGGKNIQYF.

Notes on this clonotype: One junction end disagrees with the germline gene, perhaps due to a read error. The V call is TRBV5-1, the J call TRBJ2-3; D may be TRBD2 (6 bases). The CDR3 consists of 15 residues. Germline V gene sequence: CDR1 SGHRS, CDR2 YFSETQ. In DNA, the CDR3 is TGCGCCAGCAGCCGGGGGACGTGGGCCAAAAACATTCAGTACTTT. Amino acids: CASSRGTWAKNIQYF.

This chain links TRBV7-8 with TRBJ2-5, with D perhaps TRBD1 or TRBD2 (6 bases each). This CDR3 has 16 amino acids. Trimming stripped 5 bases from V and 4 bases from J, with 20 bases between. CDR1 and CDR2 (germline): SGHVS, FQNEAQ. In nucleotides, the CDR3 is TGTGCCAGCAGCGGCCTAGGGGGGCGGGCCCGAGAGACCCAGTACTTC. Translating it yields CASSGLGGRARETQYF.

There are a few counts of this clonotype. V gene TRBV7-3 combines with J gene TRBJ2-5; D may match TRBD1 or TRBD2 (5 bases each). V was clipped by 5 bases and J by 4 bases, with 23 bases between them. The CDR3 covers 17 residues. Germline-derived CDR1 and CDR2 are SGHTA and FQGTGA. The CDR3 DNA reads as TGTGCCAGCAGCCTCGGACTGGGGCGCCGGGACGGAGAGACCCAGTACTTC. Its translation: CASSLGLGRRDGETQYF.

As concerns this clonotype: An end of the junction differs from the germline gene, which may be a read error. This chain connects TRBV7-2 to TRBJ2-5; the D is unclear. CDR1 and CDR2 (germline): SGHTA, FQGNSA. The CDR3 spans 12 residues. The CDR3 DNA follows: TGTCCCGGCAGCCGTGATACAGATACCCAGTACTTT. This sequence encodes CPGSRDTDTQYF.

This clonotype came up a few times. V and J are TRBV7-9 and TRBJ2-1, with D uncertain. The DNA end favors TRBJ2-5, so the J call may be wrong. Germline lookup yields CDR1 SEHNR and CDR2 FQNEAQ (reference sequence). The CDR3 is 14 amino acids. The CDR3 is CASSLAGWGETQYF. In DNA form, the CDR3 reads TGTGCCAGCAGCTTAGCGGGCTGGGGAGAGACCCAGTACTTC.

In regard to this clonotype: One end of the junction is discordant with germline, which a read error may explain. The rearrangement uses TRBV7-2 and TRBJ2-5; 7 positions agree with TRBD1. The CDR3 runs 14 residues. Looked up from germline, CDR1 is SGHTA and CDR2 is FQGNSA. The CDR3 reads CASSLTGNVATQLF. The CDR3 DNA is TGTGCCAGCAGCTTGACAGGGAACGTAGCGACCCAGCTCTTC.

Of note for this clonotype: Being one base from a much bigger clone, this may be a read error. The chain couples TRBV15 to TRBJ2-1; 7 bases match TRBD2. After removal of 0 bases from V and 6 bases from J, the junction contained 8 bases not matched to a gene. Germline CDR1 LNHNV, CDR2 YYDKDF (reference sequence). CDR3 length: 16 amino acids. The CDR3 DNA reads TGTGCCACCAGCAGAGATCGGTGGGGGGAGGGCAATGAGCAGTTCTTC. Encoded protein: CATSRDRWGEGNEQFF. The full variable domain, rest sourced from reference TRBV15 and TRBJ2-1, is DAMVIQNPRYQVTQFGKPVTLSCSQTLNHNVMYWYQQKSSQAPKLLFHYYDKDFNNEADTPDNFQSRRPNTSFCFLDIRSPGLGDTAMYLCATSRDRWGEGNEQFFGPGTRLTVL.

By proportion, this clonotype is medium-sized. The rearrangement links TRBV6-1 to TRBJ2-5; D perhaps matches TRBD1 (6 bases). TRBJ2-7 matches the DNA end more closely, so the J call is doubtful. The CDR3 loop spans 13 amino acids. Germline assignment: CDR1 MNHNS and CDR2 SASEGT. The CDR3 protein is CASLSTGTPEQYF. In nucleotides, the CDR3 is TGTGCCAGCCTCTCAACCGGGACACCCGAGCAGTACTTC.

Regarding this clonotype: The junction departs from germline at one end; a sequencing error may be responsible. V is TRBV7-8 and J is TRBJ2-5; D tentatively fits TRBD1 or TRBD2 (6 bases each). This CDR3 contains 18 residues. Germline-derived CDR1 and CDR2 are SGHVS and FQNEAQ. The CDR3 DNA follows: TGTGCCAGCATCTTAGGGGGGATCGGGTACCCTGGCCCAGATACCCAGTACTTC. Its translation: CASILGGIGYPGPDTQYF.

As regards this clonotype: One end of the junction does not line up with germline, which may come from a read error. CDR3 sequence: CASSLGLAGGRAKDIQYF. The DNA of the CDR3 is TGTGCCAGCAGCTTAGGGCTGGCGGGGGGGCGGGCCAAAGACATTCAGTACTTC. The chain uses TRBV7-2 and TRBJ2-4, with 9 bases matching TRBD2. Germline V gene data show CDR1 as SGHTA and CDR2 as FQGNSA. The CDR3 length is 18 residues.

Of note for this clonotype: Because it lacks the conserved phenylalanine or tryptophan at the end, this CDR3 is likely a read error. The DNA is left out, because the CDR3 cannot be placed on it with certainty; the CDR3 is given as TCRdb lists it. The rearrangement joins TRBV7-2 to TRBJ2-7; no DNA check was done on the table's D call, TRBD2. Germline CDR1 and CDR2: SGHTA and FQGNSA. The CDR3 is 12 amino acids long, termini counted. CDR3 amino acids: CASSSGRGATLT.

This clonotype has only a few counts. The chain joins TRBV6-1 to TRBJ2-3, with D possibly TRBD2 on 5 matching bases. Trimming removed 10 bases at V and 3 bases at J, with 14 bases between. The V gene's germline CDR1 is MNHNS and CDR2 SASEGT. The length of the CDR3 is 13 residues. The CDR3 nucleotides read TGTGCCACCGCACTAGTTTGGACAGATACGCAGTATTTT. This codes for CATALVWTDTQYF.

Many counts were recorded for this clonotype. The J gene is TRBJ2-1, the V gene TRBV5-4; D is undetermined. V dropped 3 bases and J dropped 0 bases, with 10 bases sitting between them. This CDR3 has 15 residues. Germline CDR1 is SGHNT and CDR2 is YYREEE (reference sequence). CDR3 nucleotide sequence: TGTGCCAGCAGCTCCCCCAGGAGCTCCTACAATGAGCAGTTCTTC. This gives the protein CASSSPRSSYNEQFF.

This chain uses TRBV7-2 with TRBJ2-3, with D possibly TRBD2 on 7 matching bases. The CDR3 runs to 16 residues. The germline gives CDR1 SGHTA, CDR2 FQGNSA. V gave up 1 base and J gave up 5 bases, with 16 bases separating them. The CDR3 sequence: CASSLVGGAAEDTQYF. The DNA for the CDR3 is TGTGCCAGCAGCTTAGTGGGGGGGGCGGCCGAAGATACGCAGTATTTT.

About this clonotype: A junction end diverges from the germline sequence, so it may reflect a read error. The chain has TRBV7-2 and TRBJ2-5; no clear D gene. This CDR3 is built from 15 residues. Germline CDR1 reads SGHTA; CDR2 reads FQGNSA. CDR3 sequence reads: CASSYVHRDRETQYF. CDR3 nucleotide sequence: TGTGCCAGCAGCTACGTGCACCGTGATCGAGAGACCCAGTACTTT.

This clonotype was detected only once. As DNA, the CDR3 is TGTGCCAGCAGTGAACAACCGAATAACTCTGGAAACACCATATATTTT. Protein: CASSEQPNNSGNTIYF. The gene calls are TRBV6-1 and TRBJ1-3; D gene ambiguous. V gave up 2 bases and J gave up 0 bases, with 11 bases separating them. In germline, CDR1 is MNHNS, CDR2 SASEGT. The CDR3 covers 16 residues.

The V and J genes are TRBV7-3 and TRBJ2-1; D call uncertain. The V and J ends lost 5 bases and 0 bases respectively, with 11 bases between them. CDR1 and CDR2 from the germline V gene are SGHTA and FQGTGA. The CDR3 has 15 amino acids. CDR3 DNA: TGTGCCAGCAGCCCGACGCAGAGCTCCTACAATGAGCAGTTCTTC. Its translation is CASSPTQSSYNEQFF. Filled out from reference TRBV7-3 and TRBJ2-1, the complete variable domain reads GAGVSQTPSNKVTEKGKYVELRCDPISGHTALYWYRQSLGQGPEFLIYFQGTGAADDSGLPNDRFFAVRPEGSVSTLKIQRTERGDSAVYLCASSPTQSSYNEQFFGPGTRLTVL.